This T cell receptor beta chain was profiled in a study of shared clonotypes between healthy human individuals. Study-wide results and caveats: The study found lower generation probabilities in non-shared clonotypes than in those shared by all four donors. A handful of donors shared approximately 5% of their naive CD4 clonotypes.

Splitting of each subset's genomic DNA was done evenly across several immunoSEQ plates. Here immunoSEQ multiplex PCR was the method, and the copy in TCRdb shows in-frame clones only, minus some. Here the sample spans about 1 million clones, around 76% being singletons. Trimming removed 2 bases at V and 0 bases at J, with 8 bases between. Germline lookup yields CDR1 MDHEN and CDR2 SYDVKM. This CDR3 region has 14 residues. With regard to this clone: Antigen specificity is unknown.

The TCR sequence derives from a man younger than 35 in good health. Sequenced input: memory CD4+ T cells sorted from blood. Subset described: CD45RA-negative fraction. The chain joins TRBV28 to TRBJ2-7; D perhaps matches TRBD1 (6 bases). CDR3: CASSLGDNSYEQYF. The CDR3 DNA sequence: TGTGCCAGCAGTTTAGGGGACAACTCCTACGAGCAGTACTTC.